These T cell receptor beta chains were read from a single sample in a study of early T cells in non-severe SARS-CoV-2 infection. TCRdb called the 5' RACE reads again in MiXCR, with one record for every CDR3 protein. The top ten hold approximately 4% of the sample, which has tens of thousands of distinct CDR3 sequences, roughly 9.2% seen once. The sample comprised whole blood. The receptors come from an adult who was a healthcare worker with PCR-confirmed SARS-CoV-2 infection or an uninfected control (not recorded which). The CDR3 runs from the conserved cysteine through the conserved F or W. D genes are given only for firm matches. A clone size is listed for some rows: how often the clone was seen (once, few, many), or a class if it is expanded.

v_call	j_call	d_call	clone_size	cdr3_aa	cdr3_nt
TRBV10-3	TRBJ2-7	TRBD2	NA	CAISESGGREYEQYF	TGTGCCATCAGTGAGTCAGGCGGGAGGGAGTACGAGCAGTACTTC
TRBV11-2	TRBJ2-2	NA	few	CASSQPERTGELFF	TGTGCCAGCAGCCAGCCGGAGCGAACCGGGGAGCTGTTTTTT
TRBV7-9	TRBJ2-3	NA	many	CASSPQQGGTDTQYF	TGTGCCAGCAGCCCCCAACAGGGTGGAACAGATACGCAGTATTTT
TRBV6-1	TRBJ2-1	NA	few	CASSDRGRGTYF	TGTGCCAGCAGTGACCGGGGCAGGGGGACTTACTTC
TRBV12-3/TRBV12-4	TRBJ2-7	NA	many	CASTKGLSYEQYF	TGTGCCAGCACCAAGGGATTATCCTACGAGCAGTACTTC
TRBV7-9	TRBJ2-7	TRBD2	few	CASSTTTSGDPYEQYF	TGTGCCAGCAGCACAACCACTAGCGGGGATCCCTACGAGCAGTACTTC
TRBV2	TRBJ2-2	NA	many	CASSEAGANTGELFF	TGTGCCAGCAGTGAAGCAGGAGCCAACACCGGGGAGCTGTTTTTT
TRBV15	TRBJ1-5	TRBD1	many	CATSRVTGANQPQHF	TGTGCCACCAGCAGAGTCACAGGGGCCAATCAGCCCCAGCATTTT
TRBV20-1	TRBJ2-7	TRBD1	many	CSAKGQAISPSSYEQYF	TGCAGTGCTAAGGGACAGGCCATATCGCCCAGCTCCTACGAGCAGTACTTC
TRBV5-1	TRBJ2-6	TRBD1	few	CASSPTGSSGANVLTF	TGCGCCAGCAGCCCGACAGGGTCCTCTGGGGCCAACGTCCTGACTTTC
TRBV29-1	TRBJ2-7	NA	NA	CSVTTGIEQYF	TGCAGCGTTACCACAGGGATCGAGCAGTACTTC
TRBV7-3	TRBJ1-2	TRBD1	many	CASSATQGGYGYTF	TGTGCCAGCAGCGCAACACAGGGGGGCTATGGCTACACCTTC
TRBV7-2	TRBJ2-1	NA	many	CASSLAHFYNEQFF	TGTGCCAGCAGCTTAGCGCACTTTTACAATGAGCAGTTCTTC
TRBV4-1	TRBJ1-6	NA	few	CACWAATVVGSPLHF	TGCGCCTGCTGGGCAGCCACCGTGGTGGGTTCACCCCTCCACTTT
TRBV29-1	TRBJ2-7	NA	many	CSVLHAYEQYF	TGCAGCGTCTTACATGCCTACGAGCAGTACTTC
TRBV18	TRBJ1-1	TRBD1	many	CASSPQNDRANTEAFF	TGTGCCAGCTCACCACAGAACGACAGGGCGAACACTGAAGCTTTCTTT
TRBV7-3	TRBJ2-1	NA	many	CASSLTAPRRFF	TGTGCCAGCAGCTTAACGGCCCCCCGAAGGTTCTTC
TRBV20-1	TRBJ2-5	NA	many	CSARDPGDVQETQYF	TGCAGTGCTAGAGATCCTGGGGACGTCCAAGAGACCCAGTACTTC
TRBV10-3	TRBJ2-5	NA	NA	CAISGLVQETQYF	TGTGCCATCAGTGGGCTTGTCCAAGAGACCCAGTACTTC
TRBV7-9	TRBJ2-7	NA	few	CASSHPGAYEQYF	TGTGCCAGCAGCCATCCGGGGGCCTACGAGCAGTACTTC
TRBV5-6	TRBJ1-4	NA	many	CASSLKGLNEKLFF	TGTGCCAGCAGCTTGAAGGGATTAAATGAAAAACTGTTTTTT
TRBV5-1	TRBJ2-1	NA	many	CASSLGNRRGNEQFF	TGCGCCAGCAGCTTGGGGAATAGAAGGGGCAATGAGCAGTTCTTC
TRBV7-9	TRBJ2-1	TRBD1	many	CASSLSRQGANNEQFF	TGTGCCAGCAGCCTCTCCCGACAGGGGGCTAACAATGAGCAGTTCTTC
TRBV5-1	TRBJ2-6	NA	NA	CASGGRTGANVLTF	TGCGCCAGCGGGGGGAGAACTGGGGCCAACGTCCTGACTTTC
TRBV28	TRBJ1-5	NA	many	CASSSNGQPQHF	TGTGCCAGCAGCTCGAACGGTCAGCCCCAGCATTTT
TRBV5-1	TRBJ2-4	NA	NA	CASSLSPDQNIQYF	TGCGCCAGCAGCTTATCCCCGGACCAAAACATTCAGTACTTC
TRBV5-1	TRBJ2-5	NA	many	CASSLERSGGGPETQYF	TGCGCCAGCAGCTTGGAACGCAGCGGAGGGGGCCCAGAGACCCAGTACTTC
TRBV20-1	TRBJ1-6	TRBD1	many	CSALPGQLNSPLHF	TGCAGTGCCCTCCCGGGACAGCTAAATTCACCCCTCCACTTT
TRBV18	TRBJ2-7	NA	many	CASSPGQPSYEQYF	TGTGCCAGCTCACCTGGACAGCCTTCCTACGAGCAGTACTTC
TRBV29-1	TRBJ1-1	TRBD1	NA	CSVDGGTGSMTEAFF	TGCAGCGTTGATGGTGGGACAGGGAGTATGACTGAAGCTTTCTTT
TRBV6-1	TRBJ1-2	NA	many	CASSERPGQSNYGYTF	TGTGCCAGCAGTGAAAGGCCTGGACAGTCAAACTATGGCTACACCTTC
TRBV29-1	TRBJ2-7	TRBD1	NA	CSVDLGQTYEQYF	TGCAGCGTTGATCTGGGACAGACCTACGAGCAGTACTTC
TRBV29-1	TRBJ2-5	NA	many	CSVRVPDETQYF	TGCAGCGTGCGCGTCCCCGATGAGACCCAGTACTTC
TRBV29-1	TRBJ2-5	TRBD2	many	CSVSRTSGRETQYF	TGCAGCGTTTCGCGGACTAGCGGGAGAGAGACCCAGTACTTC
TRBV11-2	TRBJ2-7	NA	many	CASSLGWGQGYEQYF	TGTGCCAGCAGCTTAGGTTGGGGGCAGGGCTACGAGCAGTACTTC
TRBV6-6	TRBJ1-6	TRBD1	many	CASSQGQGKSGSPLHF	TGTGCCAGCAGTCAGGGACAGGGGAAGTCTGGTTCACCCCTCCACTTT
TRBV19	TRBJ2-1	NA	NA	CASSLPSGEQFF	TGTGCCAGTAGTCTCCCGAGCGGTGAGCAGTTCTTC
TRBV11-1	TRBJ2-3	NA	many	CASSFGSFMGTQYF	TGTGCCAGCAGCTTTGGCAGCTTTATGGGTACGCAGTATTTT
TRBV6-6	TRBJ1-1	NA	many	CASSYVAANTEAFF	TGTGCCAGCAGTTACGTCGCCGCGAACACTGAAGCTTTCTTT
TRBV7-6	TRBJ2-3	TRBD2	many	CASSPGLAGGTDTQYF	TGTGCCAGCAGCCCGGGACTAGCGGGAGGCACAGATACGCAGTATTTT
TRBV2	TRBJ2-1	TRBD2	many	CASSATTSGANEQFF	TGTGCCAGCAGTGCTACGACTAGCGGGGCGAATGAGCAGTTCTTC
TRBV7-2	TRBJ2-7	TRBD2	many	CASSLGTSGGAGDYEQYF	TGTGCCAGCAGCCTCGGGACTAGCGGGGGGGCCGGGGACTACGAGCAGTACTTC
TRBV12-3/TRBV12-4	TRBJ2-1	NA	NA	CASSLEGLESGEQFF	TGTGCCAGCAGTTTGGAGGGACTGGAGTCTGGTGAGCAGTTCTTC
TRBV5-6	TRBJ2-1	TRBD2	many	CASRSNSGSFYNEQFF	TGTGCCAGCAGATCGAATAGCGGGAGCTTCTACAATGAGCAGTTCTTC
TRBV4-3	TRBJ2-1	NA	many	CASSQDLVGVGNEQFF	TGCGCCAGCAGCCAAGATCTGGTGGGAGTTGGGAATGAGCAGTTCTTC
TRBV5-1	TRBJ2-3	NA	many	CASSLFGEDTQYF	TGCGCCAGCAGCTTGTTCGGGGAAGATACGCAGTATTTT
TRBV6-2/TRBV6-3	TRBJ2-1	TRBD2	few	CASSEVAGGVWNEQFF	TGTGCCAGCAGTGAGGTAGCGGGAGGGGTGTGGAATGAGCAGTTCTTC
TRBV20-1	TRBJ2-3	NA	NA	CSALGTPNTQYF	TGCAGTGCTCTCGGGACGCCAAATACGCAGTATTTT
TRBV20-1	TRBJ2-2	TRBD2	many	CSAFSGSRTGELFF	TGCAGTGCTTTTAGCGGGAGCCGAACCGGGGAGCTGTTTTTT
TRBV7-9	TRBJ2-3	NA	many	CASSSTGSSTDTQYF	TGTGCCAGCAGTAGTACAGGTTCTAGCACAGATACGCAGTATTTT
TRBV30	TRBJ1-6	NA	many	CAWSTGRHSPLHF	TGTGCCTGGAGTACTGGCCGCCATTCACCCCTCCACTTT
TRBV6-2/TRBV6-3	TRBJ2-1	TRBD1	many	CASSQDRANEQFF	TGTGCCAGCAGTCAAGACAGGGCCAATGAGCAGTTCTTC
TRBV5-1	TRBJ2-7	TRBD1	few	CASSVTGYSSYEQYF	TGCGCCAGCAGCGTGACAGGGTATAGCTCCTACGAGCAGTACTTC
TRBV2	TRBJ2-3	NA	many	CASSLAYRADTQYF	TGTGCCAGCAGTTTAGCGTATCGAGCAGATACGCAGTATTTT
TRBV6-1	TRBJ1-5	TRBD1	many	CASSLQGPNQPQHF	TGTGCCAGCAGCTTACAGGGGCCCAATCAGCCCCAGCATTTT
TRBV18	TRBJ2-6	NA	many	CASSPRGDSGANVLTF	TGTGCCAGCTCACCACGAGGGGACTCTGGGGCCAACGTCCTGACTTTC
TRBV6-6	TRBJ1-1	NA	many	CASSPRQASNTEAFF	TGTGCCAGCAGTCCCCGACAGGCCTCGAACACTGAAGCTTTCTTT
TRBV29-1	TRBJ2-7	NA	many	CSVGGRQTYEQYF	TGCAGCGTTGGGGGTCGGCAGACCTACGAGCAGTACTTC
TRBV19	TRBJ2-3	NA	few	CASSVPGDTQYF	TGTGCCAGTAGTGTACCCGGAGATACGCAGTATTTT